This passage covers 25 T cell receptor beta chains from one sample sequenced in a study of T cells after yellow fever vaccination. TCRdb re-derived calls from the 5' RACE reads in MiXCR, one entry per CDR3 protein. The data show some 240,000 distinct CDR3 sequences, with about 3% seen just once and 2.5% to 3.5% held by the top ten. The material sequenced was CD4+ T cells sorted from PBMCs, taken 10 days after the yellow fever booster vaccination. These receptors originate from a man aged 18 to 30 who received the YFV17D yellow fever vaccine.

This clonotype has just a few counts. The CDR3 sequence is CASSLAPRTGNYGYTF. CDR3 sequence (DNA): TGCGCCAGCAGCTTGGCCCCCAGGACAGGCAACTATGGCTACACCTTC. This chain joins TRBV5-1 and TRBJ1-2; 7 bases are a match to TRBD1. Germline loops: CDR1 SGHRS, CDR2 YFSETQ. The CDR3 consists of 16 residues. The trim removed 0 bases at V and 2 bases at J, leaving 7 bases unmatched.

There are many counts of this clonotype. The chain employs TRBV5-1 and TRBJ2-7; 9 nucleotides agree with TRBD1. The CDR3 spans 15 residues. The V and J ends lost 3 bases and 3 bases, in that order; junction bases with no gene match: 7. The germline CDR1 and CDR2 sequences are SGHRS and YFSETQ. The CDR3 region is CASSSSGTGLYEQYF. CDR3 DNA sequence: TGCGCCAGCAGCTCATCCGGGACAGGGCTCTACGAGCAGTACTTC.

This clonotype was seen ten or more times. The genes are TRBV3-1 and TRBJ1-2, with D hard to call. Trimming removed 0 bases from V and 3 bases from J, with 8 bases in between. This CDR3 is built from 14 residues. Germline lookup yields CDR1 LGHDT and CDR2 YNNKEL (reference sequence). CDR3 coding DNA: TGTGCCAGCAGCCAAGAAACGGACCACTATGGCTACACCTTC. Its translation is CASSQETDHYGYTF.

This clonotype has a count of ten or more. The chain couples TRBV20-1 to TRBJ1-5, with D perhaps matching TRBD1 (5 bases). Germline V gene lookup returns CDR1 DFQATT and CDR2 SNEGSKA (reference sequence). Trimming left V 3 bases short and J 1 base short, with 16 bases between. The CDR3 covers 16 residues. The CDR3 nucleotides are TGCAGTGCTAGGGCACCCATAGAGGGGAGCAATCAGCCCCAGCATTTT. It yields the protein CSARAPIEGSNQPQHF.

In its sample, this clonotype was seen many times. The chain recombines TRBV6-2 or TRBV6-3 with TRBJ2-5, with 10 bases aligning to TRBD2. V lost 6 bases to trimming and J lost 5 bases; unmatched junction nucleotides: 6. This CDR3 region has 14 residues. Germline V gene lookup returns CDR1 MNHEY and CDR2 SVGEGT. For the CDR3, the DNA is TGTGCCAGCAGGCTGACTAGCGGGTCGGAGACCCAGTACTTC. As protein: CASRLTSGSETQYF.

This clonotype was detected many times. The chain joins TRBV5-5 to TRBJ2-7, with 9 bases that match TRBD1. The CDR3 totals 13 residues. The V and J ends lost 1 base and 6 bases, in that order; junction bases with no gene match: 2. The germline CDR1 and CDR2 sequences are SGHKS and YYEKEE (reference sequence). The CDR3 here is CASSLTGGGEQYV. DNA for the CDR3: TGTGCCAGCAGCTTGACAGGGGGCGGCGAGCAGTACGTC.

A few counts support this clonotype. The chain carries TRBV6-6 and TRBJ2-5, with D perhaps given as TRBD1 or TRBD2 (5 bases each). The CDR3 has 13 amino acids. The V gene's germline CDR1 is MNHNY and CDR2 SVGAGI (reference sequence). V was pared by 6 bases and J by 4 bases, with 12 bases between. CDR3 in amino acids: CASRRDGLETQYF. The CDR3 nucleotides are TGTGCCAGCAGGAGGGACGGCCTAGAGACCCAGTACTTC.

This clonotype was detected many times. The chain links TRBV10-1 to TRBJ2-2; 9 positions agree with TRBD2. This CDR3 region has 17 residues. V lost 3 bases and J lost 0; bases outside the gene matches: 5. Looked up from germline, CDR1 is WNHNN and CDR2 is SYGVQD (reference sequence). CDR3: CASSDPSGEANTGELFF. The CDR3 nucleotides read TGCGCCAGCAGTGATCCTAGCGGGGAAGCGAACACCGGGGAGCTGTTTTTT.

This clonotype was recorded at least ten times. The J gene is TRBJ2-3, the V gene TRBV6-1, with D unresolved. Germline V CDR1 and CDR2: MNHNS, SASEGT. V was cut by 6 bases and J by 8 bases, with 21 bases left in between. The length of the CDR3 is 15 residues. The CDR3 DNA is TGTGCCAGCAGCGCAACTAATGTACCCCCAGGTACGCAGTATTTT. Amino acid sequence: CASSATNVPPGTQYF.

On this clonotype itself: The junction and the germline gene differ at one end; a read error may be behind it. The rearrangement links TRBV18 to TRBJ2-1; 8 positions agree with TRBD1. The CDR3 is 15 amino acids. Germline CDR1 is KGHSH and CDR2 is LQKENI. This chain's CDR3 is CARSPGGQGGNEQFF. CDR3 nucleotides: TGTGCCAGATCACCAGGCGGACAGGGTGGCAATGAGCAGTTCTTC.

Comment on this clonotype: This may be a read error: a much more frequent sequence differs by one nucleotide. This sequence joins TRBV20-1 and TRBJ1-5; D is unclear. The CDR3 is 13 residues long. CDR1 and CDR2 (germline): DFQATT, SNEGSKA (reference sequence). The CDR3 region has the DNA TGCAGTGCTAGAGGGTCCGGCAATCAGCCCCGGCATTTT. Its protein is CSARGSGNQPRHF.

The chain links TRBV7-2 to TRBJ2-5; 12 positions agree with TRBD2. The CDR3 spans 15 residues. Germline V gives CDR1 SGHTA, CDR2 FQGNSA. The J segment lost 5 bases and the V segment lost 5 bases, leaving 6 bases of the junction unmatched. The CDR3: CASSPRTSGVETQYF. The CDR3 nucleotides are TGTGCCAGCAGCCCGCGGACTAGCGGGGTTGAGACCCAGTACTTC. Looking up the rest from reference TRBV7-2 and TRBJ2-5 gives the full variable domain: GAGVSQSPSNKVTEKGKDVELRCDPISGHTALYWYRQSLGQGLEFLIYFQGNSAPDKSGLPSDRFSAERTGGSVSTLTIQRTQQEDSAVYLCASSPRTSGVETQYFGPGTRLLVL.

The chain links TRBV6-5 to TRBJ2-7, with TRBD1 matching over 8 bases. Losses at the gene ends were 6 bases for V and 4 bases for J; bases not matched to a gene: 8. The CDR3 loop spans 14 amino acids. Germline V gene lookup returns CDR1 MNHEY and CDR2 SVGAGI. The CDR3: CASSLYRGRYEQYF. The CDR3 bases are TGTGCCAGCAGCCTATACAGGGGGAGGTACGAGCAGTACTTC.

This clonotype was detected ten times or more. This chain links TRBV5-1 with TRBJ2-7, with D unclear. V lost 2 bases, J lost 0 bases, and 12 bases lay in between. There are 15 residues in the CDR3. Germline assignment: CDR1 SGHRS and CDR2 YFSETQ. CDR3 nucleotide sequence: TGCGCCAGCAGCTTCGATGGAGAGCCCTCCTACGAGCAGTACTTC. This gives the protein CASSFDGEPSYEQYF.

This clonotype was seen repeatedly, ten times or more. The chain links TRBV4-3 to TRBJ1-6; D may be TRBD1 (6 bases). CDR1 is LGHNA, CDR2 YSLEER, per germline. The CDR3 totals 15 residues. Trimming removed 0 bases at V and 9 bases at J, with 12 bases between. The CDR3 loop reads CASSQEAQGSSPLHF. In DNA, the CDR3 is TGCGCCAGCAGCCAAGAAGCGCAGGGGAGTTCACCCCTCCACTTT.

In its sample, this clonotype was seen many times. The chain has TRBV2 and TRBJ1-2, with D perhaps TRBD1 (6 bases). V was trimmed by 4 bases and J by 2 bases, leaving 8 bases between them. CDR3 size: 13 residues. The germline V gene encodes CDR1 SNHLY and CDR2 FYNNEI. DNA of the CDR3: TGTGCCAGCAGTGGCGGACAGAACTATGGCTACACCTTC. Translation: CASSGGQNYGYTF. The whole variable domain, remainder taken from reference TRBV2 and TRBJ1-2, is EPEVTQTPSHQVTQMGQEVILRCVPISNHLYFYWYRQILGQKVEFLVSFYNNEISEKSEIFDDQFSVERPDGSNFTLKIRSTKLEDSAMYFCASSGGQNYGYTFGSGTRLTVV.

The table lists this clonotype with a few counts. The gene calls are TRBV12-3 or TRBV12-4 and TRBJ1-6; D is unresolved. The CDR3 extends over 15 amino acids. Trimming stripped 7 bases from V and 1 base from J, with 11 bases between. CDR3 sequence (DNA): TGTGCCAGCAAAGCCCTTGGGTCCTATAATTCACCCCTCCACTTT. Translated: CASKALGSYNSPLHF.

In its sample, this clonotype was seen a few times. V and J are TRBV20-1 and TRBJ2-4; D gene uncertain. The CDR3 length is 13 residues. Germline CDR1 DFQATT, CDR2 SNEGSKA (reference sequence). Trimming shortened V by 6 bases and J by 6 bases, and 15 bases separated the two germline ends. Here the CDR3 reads CSALDERRNIQYF. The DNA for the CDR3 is TGCAGTGCCCTGGACGAGCGTCGAAACATTCAGTACTTC.

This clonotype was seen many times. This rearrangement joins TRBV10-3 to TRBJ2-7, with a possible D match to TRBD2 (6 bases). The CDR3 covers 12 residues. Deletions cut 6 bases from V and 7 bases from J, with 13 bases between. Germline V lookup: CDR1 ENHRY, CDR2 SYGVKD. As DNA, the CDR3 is TGTGCCATCAGAGACAAGGCGGGGGAGCAGTACTTC. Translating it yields CAIRDKAGEQYF.

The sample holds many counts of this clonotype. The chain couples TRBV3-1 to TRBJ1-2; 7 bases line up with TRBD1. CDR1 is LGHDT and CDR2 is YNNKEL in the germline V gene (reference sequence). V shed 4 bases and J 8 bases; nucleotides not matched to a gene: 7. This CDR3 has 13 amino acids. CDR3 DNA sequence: TGTGCCAGCAGCCTCTCCCTGGACAGGGGCTACACCTTC. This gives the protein CASSLSLDRGYTF.

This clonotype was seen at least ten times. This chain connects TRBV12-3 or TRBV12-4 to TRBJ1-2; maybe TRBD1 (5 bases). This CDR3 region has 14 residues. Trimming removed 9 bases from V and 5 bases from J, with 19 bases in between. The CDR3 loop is CASTQQGTLYGYTF. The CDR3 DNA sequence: TGTGCCAGTACCCAGCAGGGAACCTTATATGGCTACACCTTC.

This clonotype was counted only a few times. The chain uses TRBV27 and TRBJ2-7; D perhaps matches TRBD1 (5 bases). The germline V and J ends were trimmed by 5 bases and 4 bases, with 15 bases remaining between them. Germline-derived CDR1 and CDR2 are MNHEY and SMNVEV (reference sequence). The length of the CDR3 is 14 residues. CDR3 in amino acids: CASSPRETRYEQYF. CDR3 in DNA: TGTGCCAGCAGTCCCAGGGAAACTCGATACGAGCAGTACTTC.

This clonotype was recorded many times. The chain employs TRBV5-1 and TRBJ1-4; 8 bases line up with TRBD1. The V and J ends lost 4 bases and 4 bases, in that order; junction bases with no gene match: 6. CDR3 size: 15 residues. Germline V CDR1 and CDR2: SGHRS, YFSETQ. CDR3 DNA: TGCGCCAGCAGCCCGAGCGGACAGGGTAATGAAAAACTGTTTTTT. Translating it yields CASSPSGQGNEKLFF.

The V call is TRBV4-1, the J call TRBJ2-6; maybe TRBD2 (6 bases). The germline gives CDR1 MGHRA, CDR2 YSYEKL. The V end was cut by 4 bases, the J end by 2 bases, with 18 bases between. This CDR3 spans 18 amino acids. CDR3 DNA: TGCGCCAGCAGCCGAGCCGATTTGTCGGGGGCTGGGGCCAACGTCCTGACTTTC. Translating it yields CASSRADLSGAGANVLTF.

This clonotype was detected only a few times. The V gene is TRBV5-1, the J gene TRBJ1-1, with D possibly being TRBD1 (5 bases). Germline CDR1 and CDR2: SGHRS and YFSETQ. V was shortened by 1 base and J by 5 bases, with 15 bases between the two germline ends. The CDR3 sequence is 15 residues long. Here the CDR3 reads CASSLLGGGTTEAFF. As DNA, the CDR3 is TGCGCCAGCAGCTTGTTAGGAGGAGGGACGACTGAAGCTTTCTTT.